These 26 T cell receptor beta chains were all obtained from the same sample, sequenced in a study of blood T cells in healthy people across ages. A second PCR of about 7 to 11 cycles used a sample-barcoded 5' primer and a J-beta primer mix. TCRdb ran MiXCR on the 5' RACE reads and lists one entry per CDR3 protein. This table holds about 640,000 distinct CDR3 sequences, 58% found once. Input material: blood. The receptors were sampled from a man aged 55 to 70 in good health.

This clonotype was detected only a few times. V usage is TRBV6-2 or TRBV6-3 and J usage is TRBJ2-1; D is ambiguous. CDR3 length equals 9 residues. Germline CDR1 is MNHEY and CDR2 is SVGEGT. V lost 8 bases and J lost 8, with 4 bases in between. The CDR3 is CASGDEQFF. For the CDR3, the DNA is TGTGCCAGCGGAGATGAGCAGTTCTTC.

This clonotype was counted a few times. The chain couples TRBV7-2 to TRBJ2-7; a possible D gene is TRBD1 (5 bases). The CDR3 spans 14 residues. The germline V gene encodes CDR1 SGHTA and CDR2 FQGNSA. V was clipped by 4 bases and J by 2 bases, with 12 bases between them. The CDR3 nucleotides are TGTGCCAGCAGCTCCCCGGACAACCCCTACGAGCAGTACTTC. Protein sequence: CASSSPDNPYEQYF.

The DNA for the CDR3 is TGCGCCAGCAGCCTCGGGGTAGCGGGGGGACTCCAAGAGACCCAGTACTTC. This sequence encodes CASSLGVAGGLQETQYF. This chain uses TRBV5-1 with TRBJ2-5; 10 nucleotides align to TRBD2. The junction had 10 bases not matched to a gene; V was cut back by 4 bases and J by 1 base. CDR3 length: 17 amino acids. The germline V gene encodes CDR1 SGHRS and CDR2 YFSETQ.

This chain connects TRBV2 to TRBJ2-1; 7 nucleotides agree with TRBD2. The junction had 4 bases not matched to a gene; V was cut back by 8 bases and J by 9 bases. The CDR3 has 11 residues. Germline V gene sequence: CDR1 SNHLY, CDR2 FYNNEI. CDR3 nucleotides: TGTGCCAGCGTTCTAGCGGCTGAGCAGTTCTTC. It translates to CASVLAAEQFF.

The V gene is TRBV28, the J gene TRBJ2-5; 11 nucleotides align to TRBD1. With V trimmed by 7 bases and J by 1 base, 5 bases remained unmatched. This CDR3 is 15 amino acids long. Germline V gene sequence: CDR1 MDHEN, CDR2 SYDVKM. CDR3 sequence reads: CASTGQGATQETQYF. The CDR3 DNA reads TGTGCCAGCACCGGACAGGGGGCTACCCAAGAGACCCAGTACTTC. Full variable domain (missing parts from reference TRBV28 and TRBJ2-5): DVKVTQSSRYLVKRTGEKVFLECVQDMDHENMFWYRQDPGLGLRLIYFSYDVKMKEKGDIPEGYSVSREKKERFSLILESASTNQTSMYLCASTGQGATQETQYFGPGTRLLVL.

This clonotype was detected many times. The V and J genes are TRBV9 and TRBJ2-2; no reliable D call. CDR1 is SGDLS and CDR2 is YYNGEE in the germline V gene. The CDR3 covers 15 residues. Trimming pared 4 bases from V and 7 bases from J, leaving 17 bases between. The CDR3 DNA follows: TGTGCCAGCAGCTCCCGCCCGGATTGGGGCGGGGAGCTGTTTTTT. Translation gives CASSSRPDWGGELFF.

This chain uses TRBV7-6 with TRBJ2-1; weak D call: TRBD1 (5 bases). Looked up from germline, CDR1 is SGHVS and CDR2 is FNYEAQ. The CDR3 runs 13 residues. V shed 3 bases and J shed 14 bases, with 17 bases lying between them. Here the CDR3 DNA reads TGTGCCAGCAGCTTCCAGGGCCAATCTCCTGAGTTCTTC. Translated: CASSFQGQSPEFF.

This clonotype was picked up a small number of times. The chain links TRBV7-7 to TRBJ2-1, with 7 positions matching TRBD2. In germline, CDR1 is SSHAT, CDR2 FNYEAQ (reference sequence). V gave up 1 base and J gave up 7 bases; unmatched junction bases: 7. The CDR3 contains 15 residues. The CDR3 reads CASSLGRGIFNEQFF. In DNA form, the CDR3 reads TGTGCCAGCAGCTTAGGGCGGGGGATTTTTAATGAGCAGTTCTTC.

The rearrangement uses TRBV10-3 and TRBJ2-7, with 7 nucleotides matching TRBD2. The CDR3 loop spans 14 amino acids. V lost 6 bases, J lost 3 bases, and 8 bases stayed unmatched. In germline, CDR1 is ENHRY, CDR2 SYGVKD. The CDR3 sequence: CAISGPGGNYEQYF. In nucleotides, the CDR3 is TGTGCCATCAGCGGCCCCGGGGGGAACTACGAGCAGTACTTC.

The chain uses TRBV4-2 and TRBJ2-3; maybe TRBD2 (7 bases). Germline CDR1 and CDR2: LGHNA and YNFKEQ. The CDR3 length is 17 residues. Trimming removed 0 bases from V and 4 bases from J, with 17 bases in between. The CDR3, as DNA: TGTGCCAGCAGCCAAGATCGGTGGGGGGGCCTGGCAGATACGCAGTATTTT. This sequence encodes CASSQDRWGGLADTQYF.

The V gene is TRBV29-1, the J gene TRBJ2-5; 9 nucleotides line up with TRBD1. The CDR3 contains 16 residues. CDR1 SQVTM and CDR2 ANQGSEA come from the germline V gene. Trimming at V came to 5 bases and at J to 11 bases, leaving 21 bases not matched to a gene. The CDR3 loop is CSVFKGPGTGSNEQYF. CDR3 bases: TGCAGCGTTTTTAAGGGCCCCGGGACAGGGTCGAATGAGCAGTACTTC.

The genes are TRBV10-3 and TRBJ2-2; D perhaps matches TRBD2 (6 bases). The CDR3 runs 16 residues. The germline CDR1 and CDR2 sequences are ENHRY and SYGVKD. V dropped 3 bases and J dropped 3 bases, with 14 bases sitting between them. CDR3 coding DNA: TGTGCCATCAGTGACGCCCGGGACTCCGACACCGGGGAGCTGTTTTTT. Its protein product is CAISDARDSDTGELFF.

Details on this clonotype: One end of the junction varies from germline; a read error may be responsible. The chain links TRBV7-9 to TRBJ2-7, with 7 bases matching TRBD1. CDR3 length: 13 amino acids. The germline gives CDR1 SEHNR, CDR2 FQNEAQ (reference sequence). CDR3 nucleotide sequence: TGTGCCAGCAGCAGTGGGACAGCGCGCGAGCAGAACTTC. This gives the protein CASSSGTAREQNF.

This clonotype was counted a few times. The chain combines TRBV10-3 with TRBJ1-1; TRBD1 matches at 7 bases. Germline CDR1 reads ENHRY; CDR2 reads SYGVKD. Trimming took 7 bases from V and 1 from J; bases not matched to a gene: 3. This CDR3 contains 13 residues. The DNA for the CDR3 is TGTGCCATCACAGGACAGGAGAACACTGAAGCTTTCTTT. Protein: CAITGQENTEAFF.

This rearrangement joins TRBV5-1 to TRBJ2-7; D is perhaps TRBD1 (5 bases). The assigned J gene may be wrong: the sequence end matches TRBJ2-5 better. Germline V lookup: CDR1 SGHRS, CDR2 YFSETQ. The CDR3 consists of 14 residues. The CDR3 sequence: CASSPALGAETQYF. DNA of the CDR3: TGCGCCAGCAGCCCCGCCCTTGGGGCTGAGACCCAGTACTTC.

This clonotype has just a few counts. This CDR3 reads CSGGQGGNYGYTF. CDR3 DNA sequence: TGCAGCGGTGGACAGGGAGGAAACTATGGCTACACCTTC. The V and J genes are TRBV29-1 and TRBJ1-2, with TRBD1 identical over 8 bases. The V segment lost 7 bases and the J segment 2 bases; nucleotides outside the gene matches: 6. The CDR3 covers 13 residues. Germline V gene data show CDR1 as SQVTM and CDR2 as ANQGSEA.

This clonotype was counted only a few times. The chain couples TRBV4-1 to TRBJ1-2; 7 bases line up with TRBD1. Germline values: CDR1 MGHRA, CDR2 YSYEKL. The CDR3 sequence is 15 residues long. Germline trimming cut 0 bases from V and 4 bases from J; bases unmatched to any gene: 5. The CDR3 protein is CASSQDGTDLYGYTF. The CDR3 nucleotides read TGCGCCAGCAGCCAAGACGGGACAGATCTCTATGGCTACACCTTC.

The rearrangement uses TRBV4-3 and TRBJ2-3; unclear D gene. CDR1 is LGHNA and CDR2 is YSLEER in the germline V gene. The V and J ends lost 0 bases and 5 bases respectively, with 6 bases between them. There are 13 residues in the CDR3. The CDR3 coding sequence is TGCGCCAGCAGCCAAGATTGGGGAGATACGCAGTATTTT. Amino acid sequence: CASSQDWGDTQYF.

The chain carries TRBV6-4 and TRBJ2-5, with TRBD1 identical over 10 bases. V shed 5 bases and J 11 bases; nucleotides not matched to a gene: 14. The germline V gene has CDR1 MRHNA and CDR2 SNTAGT. CDR3 length: 15 amino acids. CDR3 nucleotides: TGTGCCAGCAGTACCGGACAGGGGGTGTACAATGAGCAGTACTTC. Residues: CASSTGQGVYNEQYF.

The rearrangement uses TRBV20-1 and TRBJ2-2; possibly TRBD1 for D (6 bases). Germline CDR1 reads DFQATT; CDR2 reads SNEGSKA (reference sequence). The CDR3 has 14 amino acids. Trimming removed 1 base at V and 1 base at J, with 7 bases between. This CDR3 reads CSARGQENTGELFF. The CDR3 DNA reads as TGCAGTGCTAGAGGACAGGAGAACACCGGGGAGCTGTTTTTT.

Regarding this clonotype: Its ends do not fully match the called genes, so a read error is possible. The V call is TRBV12-3 or TRBV12-4, the J call TRBJ2-1; TRBD2 aligns across 10 bases. The CDR3 is 15 residues long. CDR3 sequence: CASSATSGVFNGQFF. The CDR3, as DNA: TGTGCCAGCTCGGCAACTAGCGGGGTTTTCAATGGGCAGTTCTTC.

J is TRBJ1-1 and V is TRBV28; no firm D call. This CDR3 has 15 amino acids. Deletions cut 5 bases from V and 4 bases from J, with 17 bases between. The V gene's germline CDR1 is MDHEN and CDR2 SYDVKM. CDR3: CASSPLSAGGTEAFF. The CDR3 DNA sequence: TGTGCCAGCAGTCCCCTTTCCGCAGGAGGCACTGAAGCTTTCTTT.

The rearrangement joins TRBV4-1 to TRBJ1-4, with D tentatively TRBD1 (6 bases). Per the germline V gene, CDR1 is MGHRA and CDR2 is YSYEKL. Between the trimmed V and J ends, which lost 0 bases and 0 bases, there was a span of 11 bases. The CDR3 length is 17 residues. For the CDR3, the DNA is TGCGCCAGCAGCCAAGAGTTCGGGGGCGCAACTAATGAAAAACTGTTTTTT. Translated: CASSQEFGGATNEKLFF.

V is TRBV7-9 and J is TRBJ2-1; unclear D gene. V lost 2 bases, J lost 10 bases, and 12 bases lay in between. Per the germline V gene, CDR1 is SEHNR and CDR2 is FQNEAQ (reference sequence). This CDR3 comprises 13 residues. The DNA for the CDR3 is TGTGCCAGCAGCTTATCAGGTATCAGGGAGCAGTTCTTC. Its translation: CASSLSGIREQFF.

The chain recombines TRBV2 with TRBJ2-7; a weak D match, TRBD2 (7 bases). The CDR3 loop spans 14 amino acids. Looked up from germline, CDR1 is SNHLY and CDR2 is FYNNEI. V lost 6 bases and J 0 bases, leaving 12 bases between the germline ends. CDR3: CASRSRGHSYEQYF. CDR3 nucleotides: TGTGCCAGCAGGTCGCGGGGGCACTCCTACGAGCAGTACTTC.

This clonotype was seen once. This chain joins TRBV12-5 and TRBJ1-5; D perhaps matches TRBD1 (6 bases). Trimming removed 6 bases from V and 2 bases from J, with 17 bases in between. The germline V gene encodes CDR1 LGHNT and CDR2 FRNRAP. CDR3 length: 16 amino acids. The DNA for the CDR3 is TGTGCTAGTGGAAGCCGACAGGTAGAGGGCAATCAGCCCCAGCATTTT. It codes for CASGSRQVEGNQPQHF.